Shown below are 18 T cell receptor beta chains from a single sample sequenced in a study of cytomegalovirus exposure and HLA in healthy donors. This PCR relied on a set of 60 Vbeta primers and 13 Jbeta primers. Profiling relied on immunoSEQ multiplex PCR, and the TCRdb table lists in-frame clones only, not all of them. Seen here are about 94,000 clones, about three quarters observed once, and the top ten hold more than 6%. The sample consisted of PBMCs. These receptor sequences come from a man in his forties in good health and CMV-seropositive.

The V and J genes are TRBV16 and TRBJ2-3; TRBD2 is a possible D gene (5 bases). The CDR3 totals 16 residues. Germline V gene lookup returns CDR1 KGHSY and CDR2 FQNENV. V lost 0 bases, J lost 1 base, and 11 bases lay in between. This chain's CDR3 is CASSQSHVRGTDTQYF. CDR3 bases: TGTGCCAGCAGCCAATCGCACGTGCGGGGCACAGATACGCAGTATTTT.

This clone was seen only a few times. The chain joins TRBV5-5 to TRBJ2-2, with 10 nucleotides matching TRBD2. The germline V gene encodes CDR1 SGHKS and CDR2 YYEKEE (reference sequence). This CDR3 has 17 amino acids. V lost 4 bases, J lost 4 bases, and 10 bases stayed unmatched. CDR3 sequence reads: CASSPEDSGGSTGELFF. The CDR3 region has the DNA TGTGCCAGCAGCCCGGAGGATAGCGGGGGGAGCACCGGGGAGCTGTTTTTT.

The gene calls are TRBV10-3 and TRBJ1-4; TRBD1 agrees at 11 bases. The CDR3 is 17 amino acids. Losses at the gene ends were 2 bases for V and 0 bases for J; bases not matched to a gene: 2. CDR1 ENHRY and CDR2 SYGVKD come from the germline V gene. The CDR3 here is CAISEPGQGATNEKLFF. The DNA of the CDR3 is TGTGCCATCAGTGAGCCGGGACAGGGGGCAACTAATGAAAAACTGTTTTTT.

V is TRBV5-4 and J is TRBJ2-7, with 13 nucleotides matching TRBD2. The CDR3 has 15 amino acids. The trim removed 2 bases at V and 3 bases at J, leaving 2 bases unmatched. The germline V gene encodes CDR1 SGHNT and CDR2 YYREEE (reference sequence). The DNA of the CDR3 is TGTGCCAGCAGCTTCGGGACTAGCGGGAACTACGAGCAGTACTTC. Protein product: CASSFGTSGNYEQYF.

V and J are TRBV7-2 and TRBJ1-5, with D possibly being TRBD1 (5 bases). V shed 5 bases and J shed 3 bases, with 17 bases lying between them. From germline, CDR1 is SGHTA and CDR2 FQGNSA. This CDR3 is 16 amino acids long. CDR3 in amino acids: CASSQSTGAINQPQHF. The CDR3 coding sequence is TGTGCCAGCAGCCAGTCAACAGGTGCAATCAATCAGCCCCAGCATTTT.

The chain carries TRBV5-1 and TRBJ2-1, with 11 positions matching TRBD2. CDR3 length equals 17 residues. The germline CDR1 and CDR2 sequences are SGHRS and YFSETQ. The V gene end was trimmed by 6 bases and the J gene end by 0 bases; junction bases not matched to a gene: 8. The CDR3 sequence is CASMTSGDASSYNEQFF. For the CDR3, the DNA is TGCGCCAGCATGACTAGCGGGGACGCGAGCTCCTACAATGAGCAGTTCTTC.

J is TRBJ2-1 and V is TRBV11-2; D not resolved. Trimming shortened V by 4 bases and J by 6 bases, and 13 bases separated the two germline ends. The V gene's germline CDR1 is SGHAT and CDR2 FQNNGV. The CDR3 is made up of 14 amino acids. As DNA, the CDR3 is TGTGCCAGCAGCTCTAGACTTAAGTCCAATGAGCAGTTCTTC. As protein: CASSSRLKSNEQFF.

The genes are TRBV19 and TRBJ2-7, with 9 bases aligning to TRBD2. The CDR3 loop spans 16 amino acids. The ends lost 8 bases at V and 3 bases at J; junction bases unmatched: 14. Looked up from germline, CDR1 is LNHDA and CDR2 is SQIVND (reference sequence). This CDR3 is CASGLWGLAGVYEQYF. The CDR3 coding sequence is TGTGCCAGTGGGCTTTGGGGATTAGCGGGGGTCTACGAGCAGTACTTC.

The chain is built from TRBV5-1 and TRBJ2-5; TRBD2 agrees at 11 bases. The CDR3 runs 15 residues. The ends lost 2 bases at V and 1 base at J; junction bases unmatched: 1. The germline V gene encodes CDR1 SGHRS and CDR2 YFSETQ. CDR3 nucleotide sequence: TGCGCCAGCAGCTTCGGGACTAGCGGCCAAGAGACCCAGTACTTC. Protein sequence: CASSFGTSGQETQYF.

This chain connects TRBV6-1 to TRBJ2-3, with 11 bases that match TRBD2. The length of the CDR3 is 17 residues. CDR1 and CDR2 (germline): MNHNS, SASEGT. The J segment lost 4 bases and the V segment lost 2 bases, leaving 8 bases of the junction unmatched. The CDR3 reads CASSELLAGGGADTQYF. The CDR3 DNA follows: TGTGCCAGCAGTGAACTCTTAGCGGGAGGGGGCGCAGATACGCAGTATTTT.

This rearrangement joins TRBV2 to TRBJ1-1, with D possibly TRBD1 on 6 matching bases. Germline V CDR1 and CDR2: SNHLY, FYNNEI. The CDR3 covers 17 residues. Trimming took 6 bases from V and 5 from J, leaving 25 bases between them. The CDR3, as DNA: TGTGCCAGCAGACCCCTGAACGGGCGGGGGCGCGAAACTGAAGCTTTCTTT. This gives the protein CASRPLNGRGRETEAFF.

V is TRBV4-1 and J is TRBJ2-7; D might be TRBD1 (6 bases). CDR1 and CDR2 from the germline V gene are MGHRA and YSYEKL. The CDR3 runs to 14 residues. Trimming stripped 3 bases from V and 3 bases from J, with 12 bases between. This chain's CDR3 is CASSQGALVYEQYF. The DNA for the CDR3 is TGCGCCAGCAGCCAGGGGGCGTTGGTCTACGAGCAGTACTTC.

This clone came up a few times. The chain joins TRBV6-5 to TRBJ1-4; D unresolved. Germline lookup yields CDR1 MNHEY and CDR2 SVGAGI. This CDR3 contains 15 residues. Trimming took off 8 bases at V and 0 bases at J, with 13 bases between the two ends. CDR3 protein: CASGDLQTTNEKLFF. The CDR3 DNA sequence: TGTGCCAGCGGAGACCTCCAAACAACTAATGAAAAACTGTTTTTT.

This rearrangement joins TRBV5-4 to TRBJ1-1; 9 bases agree with TRBD1. CDR3 length: 15 amino acids. Per the germline V gene, CDR1 is SGHNT and CDR2 is YYREEE (reference sequence). The V gene end was trimmed by 0 bases and the J gene end by 2 bases; junction bases not matched to a gene: 2. CDR3 in DNA: TGTGCCAGCAGCTTGGTGACAGGGGGAAACACTGAAGCTTTCTTT. Protein sequence: CASSLVTGGNTEAFF.

The chain joins TRBV6-5 to TRBJ2-7; TRBD2 matches 11 bases. Unmatched junction bases numbered 6, after V lost 8 bases and J lost 3 bases. The CDR3 covers 14 residues. In germline, CDR1 is MNHEY, CDR2 SVGAGI. This CDR3 is CASSGLAGSYEQYF. The CDR3 bases are TGTGCCAGCTCCGGACTAGCGGGCAGCTACGAGCAGTACTTC.

The V call is TRBV7-8, the J call TRBJ2-1; 10 bases match TRBD2. V lost 4 bases and J lost 9; bases outside the gene matches: 18. The CDR3 has 18 amino acids. Germline CDR1 SGHVS, CDR2 FQNEAQ. CDR3 sequence: CASSSKSGGGPGWGEQFF. The CDR3 DNA reads as TGTGCCAGCAGCTCGAAAAGCGGGGGGGGCCCTGGATGGGGTGAGCAGTTCTTC.

The J gene is TRBJ2-7, the V gene TRBV13, with no clear D. V was trimmed by 2 bases and J by 6 bases, leaving 14 bases between them. CDR1 and CDR2 from the germline V gene are PRHDT and FYEKMQ (reference sequence). The CDR3 runs to 14 residues. The CDR3: CASSLSTGPSEQYF. CDR3 coding DNA: TGTGCCAGCAGCTTAAGTACTGGGCCCTCCGAGCAGTACTTC.

This sequence joins TRBV5-6 and TRBJ2-3; 7 bases map to TRBD1. With 0 bases clipped from V and 4 bases from J, the junction kept 5 bases outside the gene matches. The CDR3 spans 15 residues. CDR1 is SGHDT and CDR2 is YYEEEE in the germline V gene. DNA of the CDR3: TGTGCCAGCAGCTTGGATCAAGGGGGCTCAGATACGCAGTATTTT. Its protein is CASSLDQGGSDTQYF.